This TCR beta chain was retrieved from a study of blood T cell repertoires in COVID-19. Study as a whole: COVID-19 samples collected from the United States, Italy and Spain covered acute and convalescent phases. Sources were T cells, B-cell-depleted T cells, or PBMCs; the material itself was cDNA or gDNA.

Under the authors' procedure: Quantification of nucleated cells was approximated via reference gene primer amplification. Sequencing used immunoSEQ multiplex PCR; TCRdb keeps in-frame clones, though not all of them. The DNA gave D and trimming, while V, J and clone size come from that table. The sample records some 270,000 clones, over 75% being singletons. Sequencing was done on a sample of peripheral blood. The TCR originated in a woman in her seventies with acute or convalescent COVID-19.

CDR3 nucleotides: TGTGCCAGCAGTTACTCAGGGAGTGAAGCTTTCTTT. Protein: CASSYSGSEAFF. The chain links TRBV6-5 to TRBJ1-1; D not resolved. V lost 0 bases to trimming and J lost 7 bases, with 6 bases between them. Germline CDR1 MNHEY, CDR2 SVGAGI. This CDR3 spans 12 amino acids.